One and the same sample provided the 10 T cell receptor beta chains below, sequenced in a study of blood T cell repertoires in COVID-19. Some clones are missing from TCRdb's copy, which holds only in-frame ones; the method was immunoSEQ multiplex PCR. The repertoire consists of 380,000 or so clones, with roughly nine tenths occurring once and the leading ten covering more than 1%. Material: peripheral blood. The receptor set was obtained from a man aged 40-55 years with acute or convalescent COVID-19.

The J gene is TRBJ1-1, the V gene TRBV5-8, with 9 bases identical to TRBD1. The V and J ends lost 7 bases and 10 bases, in that order; junction bases with no gene match: 8. Germline V CDR1 and CDR2: SGHTS, YDEGEE. This CDR3 comprises 12 residues. The DNA for the CDR3 is TGTGCCAGCGGACAGGGGAGTATTGGAGCTTTCTTT. This codes for CASGQGSIGAFF.

This chain uses TRBV7-8 with TRBJ2-1; no firm D call. Germline CDR1 reads SGHVS; CDR2 reads FQNEAQ. The CDR3 has 8 amino acids. V was shortened by 11 bases and J by 8 bases, with 4 bases between the two germline ends. The DNA of the CDR3 is TGTGCCCTAGATGAGCAGTTCTTC. Translation: CALDEQFF.

J is TRBJ1-2 and V is TRBV6-5; D is uncertain. Germline loops: CDR1 MNHEY, CDR2 SVGAGI. V lost 0 bases, J lost 10 bases, and 18 bases lay in between. This CDR3 has 15 amino acids. The CDR3 is CASSYSAGYLSFYTF. The DNA of the CDR3 is TGTGCCAGCAGTTACTCGGCGGGGTACCTAAGTTTCTACACCTTC.

J is TRBJ1-5 and V is TRBV19, with D possibly TRBD1 on 6 matching bases. With 8 bases removed from V and 0 bases from J, the gap between germline ends came to 17 bases. There are 16 residues in the CDR3. The germline V gene has CDR1 LNHDA and CDR2 SQIVND (reference sequence). CDR3 loop: CASSLQGRVSNQPQHF. DNA of the CDR3: TGTGCCAGTTCGCTACAGGGTCGGGTTAGCAATCAGCCCCAGCATTTT.

The chain links TRBV5-1 to TRBJ1-1; 12 bases match TRBD1. The CDR3 has 17 residues. Germline assignment: CDR1 SGHRS and CDR2 YFSETQ. J was trimmed by 4 bases and V by 0 bases; bases with no gene match: 7. The CDR3 here is CASSLAVGTGGLTEAFF. CDR3 coding DNA: TGCGCCAGCAGCTTGGCCGTAGGGACAGGGGGCCTCACTGAAGCTTTCTTT.

On this clone: Other DNA sequences in the sample encode the same CDR3. The chain joins TRBV27 to TRBJ1-3; D is unclear. The CDR3 runs to 13 residues. Per the germline V gene, CDR1 is MNHEY and CDR2 is SMNVEV (reference sequence). The V end was cut by 3 bases, the J end by 4 bases, with 7 bases between. Here the CDR3 reads CASSLSSGNTIYF. The CDR3 bases are TGTGCCAGCAGTTTGAGTTCCGGAAACACCATATATTTT.

V gene TRBV2 combines with J gene TRBJ1-4, with a weak D call TRBD1 (5 bases). Trimming cost V 2 bases and J 7 bases, with 17 bases left between them. CDR1 SNHLY and CDR2 FYNNEI come from the germline V gene. This CDR3 region has 16 residues. The CDR3 sequence: CASSERPGYLSEKLFF. The CDR3 DNA is TGTGCCAGCAGTGAACGGCCAGGGTATTTGAGTGAAAAACTGTTTTTT.

The chain couples TRBV5-6 to TRBJ2-1, with TRBD2 identical over 8 bases. The V gene's germline CDR1 is SGHDT and CDR2 YYEEEE. The V gene end was trimmed by 1 base and the J gene end by 4 bases; junction bases not matched to a gene: 7. The CDR3 is 16 residues long. This CDR3 reads CASSLISAGAYNEQFF. DNA for the CDR3: TGTGCCAGCAGCTTGATATCAGCGGGAGCGTACAATGAGCAGTTCTTC. The variable domain in full, with the rest retrieved from reference TRBV5-6 and TRBJ2-1, is DAGVTQSPTHLIKTRGQQVTLRCSPKSGHDTVSWYQQALGQGPQFIFQYYEEEERQRGNFPDRFSGHQFPNYSSELNVNALLLGDSALYLCASSLISAGAYNEQFFGPGTRLTVL.

This rearrangement joins TRBV7-6 to TRBJ2-2; the match to TRBD2 covers 8 bases. The CDR3 runs 20 residues. V was clipped by 4 bases and J by 6 bases; unmatched bases: 22. Germline CDR1 SGHVS, CDR2 FNYEAQ. The CDR3 bases are TGTGCCAGCAGCTCCCGAAAGCAAGCGGGGGACGGCCCGCCGGCCGGGGAGCTGTTTTTT. It translates to CASSSRKQAGDGPPAGELFF.

This rearrangement joins TRBV27 to TRBJ2-7; TRBD1 matches 8 bases. Trimming removed 0 bases from V and 2 bases from J; junction bases left unmatched: 3. The CDR3 length is 15 residues. Per the germline V gene, CDR1 is MNHEY and CDR2 is SMNVEV (reference sequence). DNA of the CDR3: TGTGCCAGCAGTTTATCCCCGGGACAGGCCTACGAGCAGTACTTC. This encodes CASSLSPGQAYEQYF.